This TCR beta chain originates from a study of OX40 agonist ivuxolimab in advanced cancers. Findings and limits, study-wide: CD4+ T cells averaged fewer expanded clones than CD8+ T cells.

The V gene lost 6 bases and the J gene lost 5 bases, with 13 bases spanning the gap. This CDR3 has 14 amino acids. Per germline, CDR1 KGHSH and CDR2 LQKENI. Sequencing was performed with immunoSEQ multiplex PCR; in TCRdb, only in-frame clones are kept and a portion is missing. The table records 81,000 or so clones, roughly 91% of them present only once. With respect to this clone: Its target is unknown.

The chain couples TRBV18 to TRBJ1-4, with D possibly being TRBD1 (5 bases). The clonotype was recovered from an adult with an advanced solid tumor such as melanoma, head and neck, liver or kidney cancer. Here the sequenced sample was CD4+ or CD8+ T cells sorted from blood, taken in a trial of the OX40 agonist ivuxolimab. The CDR3 region has the DNA TGTGCCAGCTCCCCCGGGACCGACAATGAAAAACTGTTTTTT. This codes for CASSPGTDNEKLFF.